This TCR beta chain derives from a study of blood T cell repertoires in COVID-19 (dated by TCRdb to the early 2020s). With respect to the entire study: Collaborator samples came from the United States, Italy and Spain and covered acute and convalescent phases of COVID-19. The material from the prospective study consisted of cDNA or gDNA derived from T cells, B-cell-depleted T cells, or PBMCs. Subjects who had been exposed to COVID-19, were actively infected with it, or had recovered from it provided the deeply sampled blood TCRbeta repertoires that made up the dataset. The repertoires were released in a freely available public database meant as a resource for research on the immune response to SARS-CoV-2. Sample metadata almost always included a de-identified subject ID, COVID-19 status, age in years and sex. The samples were drawn from the first 160 participants of the ongoing ImmuneRACE study and from under 1,500 subjects provided by 6 global collaborators. Where HLA class I and class II types were available, the types were taken from metadata supplied by the sample provider, not from assay-based typing. Study-wide findings and limitations: How much clinical and demographic metadata was included differed by source and by participant, and the metadata was provided uncurated.

The CDR3 measures 11 amino acids from cysteine to phenylalanine. Only the CDR3 portion is preserved as DNA: 33 bases, with reading frame beginning at the first base. The germline V gene (reference sequence) sets CDR1 to SEHNR and CDR2 to FQNEAQ. A distance of 14 bases separates the germline ends of V and J, which lose 10 bases and 8 bases respectively. TCRbeta CDR3 regions were amplified from genomic DNA using the immunoSEQ Assay, a bias-controlled multiplex PCR. In the source study's methods: Nucleated cell counts per sample were estimated from amplification of reference gene primers within the assay. Sequence reads were collapsed and filtered to measure the absolute abundance of every unique TCRbeta CDR3 rearrangement. Productive Simpson clonality was computed per sample as the square root of Simpson's diversity index over productive rearrangements. TCRdb's version of the immuneACCESS table is confined to in-frame rearrangements and falls short of the full clone set. An unresolved V gene accounts for under half of the shortfall where checked; the remainder is of unknown origin. The V and J calls and the clone size are those of that table, but D and trimming were determined from the DNA. The sample table holds some 150,000 clones, of which roughly 88% were seen once. The top ten clones comprise about 7% of the sample.

On this clone itself: No cognate antigen has been identified for it. Base-call qualities are not available, and no considerably larger clone is one nucleotide away.

Whole blood was collected in K2EDTA tubes by collaborating institutions according to the institutions' own protocols. Collaborator samples were shipped for TCRbeta analysis as frozen whole blood, isolated PBMCs, or DNA extracted from either sample type. The material sequenced was peripheral blood. This receptor chain uses TRBV7-9 and TRBJ1-1, with no confidently assigned D gene. The clonotype comes from a woman aged 50 to 60 in a cohort sampled during active or convalescent COVID-19. The CDR3 corresponds to CATSEFLEAFF. The nucleotide sequence is TGTGCCACTTCTGAGTTCCTCGAAGCTTTCTTT.